Described below is a single T cell receptor (beta chain) sequence and its context. Some clones are missing from TCRdb's copy, which holds only in-frame ones; the method was immunoSEQ multiplex PCR. The sample lists 55,000 to 70,000 clones; over 80% were seen once. The data belong to a study of pediatric ulcerative colitis. At colonoscopy, a blood sample was also collected. From germline, CDR1 is MNHNS and CDR2 SASEGT. The CDR3 has 15 residues. V was clipped by 6 bases and J by 3 bases, with 17 bases between them. The J gene is TRBJ1-1, the V gene TRBV6-1; perhaps TRBD1 as D (6 bases). This receptor was obtained from a boy younger than 18 who was a control in a study of pediatric ulcerative colitis. The sequencing sample was made of blood. The CDR3 DNA sequence: TGTGCCAGCAGCCCAGGTGGGGGCGCGGACACTGAAGCTTTCTTT. This gives the protein CASSPGGGADTEAFF.